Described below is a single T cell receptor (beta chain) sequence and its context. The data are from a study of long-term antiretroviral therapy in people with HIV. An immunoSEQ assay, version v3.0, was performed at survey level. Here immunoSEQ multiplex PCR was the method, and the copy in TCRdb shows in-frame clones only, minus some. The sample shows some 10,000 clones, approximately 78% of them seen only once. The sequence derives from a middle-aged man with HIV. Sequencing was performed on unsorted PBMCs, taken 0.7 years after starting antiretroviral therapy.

CDR3 nucleotides: TGTGCCAGCAGCTTGGGGGGGGGCGGTGGCTACACCTTC. Translated, it gives CASSLGGGGGYTF. This chain connects TRBV7-2 to TRBJ1-2; D might be TRBD1 (6 bases). The V gene lost 3 bases and the J gene lost 7 bases, with 12 bases spanning the gap. Looked up from germline, CDR1 is SGHTA and CDR2 is FQGNSA. The CDR3 extends over 13 amino acids.